This TCR beta chain emerged from a study of cytomegalovirus exposure and HLA in healthy donors. Study details: One earlier analysis, a look at roughly 180 million T cells, found roughly 110 million unique TCR beta sequences. Study-wide points: Through in vitro validation, a few CMV-associated chains were shown to be specific for CMV antigens.

A word on this clone: Its antigen is not known.

The PCR ran on 60 Vbeta and 13 Jbeta primers. Repertoires were generated with immunoSEQ multiplex PCR, while TCRdb's copy carries only in-frame clones and drops some. The sample has around 170,000 clones; around 78% are singletons. From germline, CDR1 is SGHTS and CDR2 YDEGEE. V was pared by 4 bases and J by 10 bases, with 17 bases between. The CDR3 consists of 14 residues. The sequenced sample consisted of PBMCs. The rearrangement uses TRBV5-8 and TRBJ1-4, with D perhaps TRBD1 (5 bases). The clonotype was recovered from a woman in her 40s in good health and CMV-seropositive. The CDR3 sequence is CASSPGLLSAKLFF. The CDR3 DNA follows: TGTGCCAGCAGCCCGGGACTACTCTCGGCAAAACTGTTTTTT.